What follows are 32 T cell receptor beta chains derived from one specimen sequenced in a study of shared clonotypes between healthy human individuals. The assay was immunoSEQ multiplex PCR, and TCRdb's table has in-frame clones only and misses some. This table holds 470,000 or so clones, about 78% found once. Sequencing was carried out using PBMCs. The receptors here all came from a woman in her 40s in good health. Some clones in this sample may be carry-over from other donors' samples.

This rearrangement joins TRBV7-2 to TRBJ2-1; no definite D call. CDR1 and CDR2 from the germline V gene are SGHTA and FQGNSA. The CDR3 is made up of 13 amino acids. Trimming pared 0 bases from V and 9 bases from J, leaving 9 bases between. CDR3 in DNA: TGTGCCAGCAGCTTAGCGCTGGGCGGTGAGCAGTTCTTC. This translates into CASSLALGGEQFF.

This clone was recorded a few times. The chain uses TRBV6-4 and TRBJ1-2; D unresolved. This CDR3 has 15 residues. V lost 0 bases and J 4 bases, leaving 12 bases between the germline ends. Germline V gene lookup returns CDR1 MRHNA and CDR2 SNTAGT. CDR3 residues: CASSDSPGEIYGYTF. CDR3 in DNA: TGTGCCAGCAGTGACTCGCCAGGAGAGATCTATGGCTACACCTTC.

The chain joins TRBV11-2 to TRBJ2-2; no clear D. Germline V CDR1 and CDR2: SGHAT, FQNNGV. The CDR3 has 16 residues. V was trimmed by 1 base and J by 0 bases, leaving 9 bases between them. DNA for the CDR3: TGTGCCAGCAGCTTAGTCCGACGACCGAACACCGGGGAGCTGTTTTTT. Encoded protein: CASSLVRRPNTGELFF. Supplemented by reference TRBV11-2 and TRBJ2-2, the full variable domain reads EAGVAQSPRYKIIEKRQSVAFWCNPISGHATLYWYQQILGQGPKLLIQFQNNGVVDDSQLPKDRFSAERLKGVDSTLKIQPAKLEDSAVYLCASSLVRRPNTGELFFGEGSRLTVL.

This clone came up a few times. The CDR3: CSVGRRGEKLFF. In nucleotides, the CDR3 is TGCAGCGTGGGACGTAGGGGTGAAAAACTGTTTTTT. This chain uses TRBV29-1 with TRBJ1-4; possibly TRBD1 for D (5 bases). Germline lookup yields CDR1 SQVTM and CDR2 ANQGSEA. With 6 bases removed from V and 7 bases from J, the gap between germline ends came to 12 bases. The CDR3 contains 12 residues. The whole variable domain, filled in from reference TRBV29-1 and TRBJ1-4, reads SAVISQKPSRDICQRGTSLTIQCQVDSQVTMMFWYRQQPGQSLTLIATANQGSEATYESGFVIDKFPISRPNLTFSTLTVSNMSPEDSSIYLCSVGRRGEKLFFGSGTQLSVL.

CDR3 nucleotide sequence: TGTGCCAGCAGCTTAACGGGGTCGAATAACAATGAGCAGTTCTTC. Amino acid sequence: CASSLTGSNNNEQFF. The chain links TRBV11-2 to TRBJ2-1; possibly TRBD2 for D (5 bases). Trimming removed 2 bases at V and 5 bases at J, with 13 bases between. Germline V gene data show CDR1 as SGHAT and CDR2 as FQNNGV. The CDR3 runs to 15 residues.

The V and J genes are TRBV30 and TRBJ2-1; 12 bases match TRBD1. In germline, CDR1 is GTSNPN, CDR2 SVGIG (reference sequence). This CDR3 has 11 amino acids. The trim removed 7 bases at V and 12 bases at J, leaving 4 bases unmatched. The CDR3 loop is CASAGQGAQFF. The DNA for the CDR3 is TGTGCCTCCGCGGGACAGGGGGCGCAGTTCTTC.

CDR3 bases: TGCAGCGTTGTGGGGACAGGGGAGACCGCTAACTATGGCTACACCTTC. The encoded protein is CSVVGTGETANYGYTF. This chain links TRBV29-1 with TRBJ1-2; 10 nucleotides line up with TRBD1. The CDR3 totals 16 residues. V trimming: 4 bases; J trimming: 0 bases; junction bases outside the gene matches: 8. Germline lookup yields CDR1 SQVTM and CDR2 ANQGSEA.

The chain combines TRBV28 with TRBJ2-5; 7 nucleotides match TRBD1. This CDR3 is 16 amino acids long. Germline V CDR1 and CDR2: MDHEN, SYDVKM. J gave up 7 bases and V 6 bases, and 17 bases lay outside the gene matches. In DNA, the CDR3 is TGTGCCAGCAGCTCAGCAAGACAGCACCACAGGGGGACCCAGTACTTC. It translates to CASSSARQHHRGTQYF.

Comment on this clone: The same CDR3 can be traced to other DNA sequences in this sample. J is TRBJ2-7 and V is TRBV18, with 8 bases matching TRBD1. The CDR3 spans 14 residues. Trimming took 3 bases from V and 3 from J; bases not matched to a gene: 4. Germline loops: CDR1 KGHSH, CDR2 LQKENI. The CDR3 DNA is TGTGCCAGCTCACCCGGGACAGGCGGCTACGAGCAGTACTTC. It encodes CASSPGTGGYEQYF.

This clone was picked up one time. The CDR3 DNA is TGTGCCAGCAGCTCCCGCCGGCAAGGGCGAGGTCAGCCCCAGCATTTT. Translation: CASSSRRQGRGQPQHF. The chain joins TRBV7-8 to TRBJ1-5, with D hard to call. Germline CDR1 and CDR2: SGHVS and FQNEAQ. The V and J ends lost 4 bases and 6 bases respectively, with 19 bases between them. CDR3 length: 16 amino acids.

The J gene is TRBJ1-5, the V gene TRBV6-1; tentative D call: TRBD1 (5 bases). The CDR3 sequence is 14 residues long. V lost 3 bases to trimming and J lost 7 bases, with 13 bases between them. Germline loops: CDR1 MNHNS, CDR2 SASEGT. The DNA for the CDR3 is TGTGCCAGCAGTGAGAACAGGTCAAGGCAGCCCCAGCATTTT. This codes for CASSENRSRQPQHF.

The rearrangement joins TRBV9 to TRBJ2-6, with 12 bases that match TRBD1. The germline V gene encodes CDR1 SGDLS and CDR2 YYNGEE. This CDR3 is built from 17 residues. Germline trimming cut 3 bases from V and 3 bases from J; bases unmatched to any gene: 4. CDR3 DNA sequence: TGTGCCAGCAGCGCCGGGGACAGGGGGCTTGGGGCCAACGTCCTGACTTTC. Translated, it gives CASSAGDRGLGANVLTF.

The chain couples TRBV5-1 to TRBJ1-2; TRBD1 is a possible D gene (5 bases). The germline V gene encodes CDR1 SGHRS and CDR2 YFSETQ. Trimming shortened V by 7 bases and J by 4 bases, and 20 bases separated the two germline ends. This CDR3 contains 15 residues. CDR3 protein: CASDLGTGRSYGYTF. Here the CDR3 DNA reads TGCGCCAGCGATCTCGGGACGGGACGCAGCTATGGCTACACCTTC.

This clone was counted at least ten times. The chain uses TRBV29-1 and TRBJ1-5; D not resolved. CDR1 is SQVTM, CDR2 ANQGSEA, per germline. V was pared by 5 bases and J by 9 bases, with 17 bases between. The CDR3 is made up of 13 amino acids. Written as DNA, the CDR3 is TGCAGCGTTTTGTTATCAGACGGACGGCCCCAGCATTTT. Translating gives CSVLLSDGRPQHF. Using reference TRBV29-1 and TRBJ1-5 for the parts outside the CDR3, the full variable domain is SAVISQKPSRDICQRGTSLTIQCQVDSQVTMMFWYRQQPGQSLTLIATANQGSEATYESGFVIDKFPISRPNLTFSTLTVSNMSPEDSSIYLCSVLLSDGRPQHFGDGTRLSIL.

This sequence joins TRBV10-1 and TRBJ2-1; D is unresolved. V gave up 2 bases and J gave up 5 bases, with 13 bases separating them. Germline V gene sequence: CDR1 WNHNN, CDR2 SYGVQD (reference sequence). This CDR3 is 15 amino acids long. In DNA, the CDR3 is TGCGCCAGCAGTGAGCCAACGTCACCTCACAATGAGCAGTTCTTC. Its translation: CASSEPTSPHNEQFF.

As for this clone: This sequence is one base from a far larger clone and is likely a read error. J is TRBJ1-3 and V is TRBV2; no clear D. Trimming stripped 10 bases from V and 2 bases from J, with 12 bases between. CDR3 length: 13 residues. Germline V gene lookup returns CDR1 SNHLY and CDR2 FYNNEI. CDR3 sequence (DNA): TGTGCCACCCAGGCCCGCCCTGGAAACACCATATATTTT. Its translation: CATQARPGNTIYF.

This clone has just a few counts. This chain's CDR3 is CASSRQGSTNRQYF. The CDR3 DNA reads as TGTGCCAGCAGCCGACAGGGGTCCACTAATCGGCAGTACTTC. The gene calls are TRBV5-4 and TRBJ2-7; TRBD1 matches at 8 bases. The CDR3 covers 14 residues. With 4 bases clipped from V and 9 bases from J, the junction kept 12 bases outside the gene matches. CDR1 and CDR2 from the germline V gene are SGHNT and YYREEE (reference sequence).

The genes are TRBV18 and TRBJ1-1; the D is unclear. CDR3 length equals 16 residues. The V gene's germline CDR1 is KGHSH and CDR2 LQKENI. Between the trimmed V and J ends, which lost 4 bases and 0 bases, there was a span of 15 bases. This chain's CDR3 is CASSRARSEVNTEAFF. As DNA, the CDR3 is TGTGCCAGCTCACGCGCCAGGTCGGAGGTGAACACTGAAGCTTTCTTT.

This clone was seen more than once but under ten times. The chain joins TRBV5-6 to TRBJ1-1; 7 bases map to TRBD1. V shed 4 bases, J shed 5 bases, and the junction held 17 bases outside the gene matches. The CDR3 loop spans 17 amino acids. The germline gives CDR1 SGHDT, CDR2 YYEEEE. CDR3 loop: CASSRLLTGRRETEAFF. CDR3 nucleotides: TGTGCCAGCAGCCGACTACTGACAGGGAGGAGGGAAACTGAAGCTTTCTTT.

This clone came up many times. V usage is TRBV4-3 and J usage is TRBJ2-5; TRBD1 agrees at 12 bases. The CDR3 loop spans 15 amino acids. Germline trimming cut 3 bases from V and 1 base from J; bases unmatched to any gene: 0. Germline V gene lookup returns CDR1 LGHNA and CDR2 YSLEER. CDR3 sequence reads: CASSQGQGAQETQYF. The CDR3 DNA reads TGCGCCAGCAGCCAGGGACAGGGGGCCCAAGAGACCCAGTACTTC.

The rearrangement joins TRBV11-2 to TRBJ2-7; 9 positions match TRBD2. The CDR3 spans 15 residues. Trimming took 0 bases from V and 5 from J; bases not matched to a gene: 5. Germline V lookup: CDR1 SGHAT, CDR2 FQNNGV. The CDR3 DNA is TGTGCCAGCAGCTTAGACCTAGCGGGAAGGAACGAGCAGTACTTC. Residues: CASSLDLAGRNEQYF.

The chain recombines TRBV4-2 with TRBJ1-3; the match to TRBD1 covers 9 bases. CDR1 and CDR2 from the germline V gene are LGHNA and YNFKEQ. The CDR3 length is 17 residues. Trimming removed 0 bases from V and 1 base from J; junction bases left unmatched: 4. The DNA for the CDR3 is TGTGCCAGCAGCCAAGATTACAGGGGGCCTTCTGGAAACACCATATATTTT. Residues: CASSQDYRGPSGNTIYF.

J is TRBJ2-3 and V is TRBV2; D is possibly TRBD2 (7 bases). The CDR3 covers 14 residues. V lost 8 bases and J 4 bases, leaving 16 bases between the germline ends. In germline, CDR1 is SNHLY, CDR2 FYNNEI. DNA of the CDR3: TGTGCCAGCGATCTATGGGGGGGCCCAGATACGCAGTATTTT. Encoded protein: CASDLWGGPDTQYF.

V gene TRBV27 combines with J gene TRBJ2-1; D not certain. Germline V lookup: CDR1 MNHEY, CDR2 SMNVEV (reference sequence). V lost 1 base, J lost 9 bases, and 10 bases lay in between. The CDR3 runs to 13 residues. CDR3 sequence reads: CASSLFWYGEQFF. In nucleotides, the CDR3 is TGTGCCAGCAGTTTATTCTGGTACGGTGAGCAGTTCTTC.

The gene calls are TRBV18 and TRBJ2-7; D ambiguous. The germline V gene encodes CDR1 KGHSH and CDR2 LQKENI. V was trimmed by 3 bases and J by 7 bases, leaving 16 bases between them. CDR3 length: 14 residues. This chain's CDR3 is CASSPASVSFEQYF. CDR3 nucleotides: TGTGCCAGCTCACCGGCCTCGGTGAGTTTTGAGCAGTACTTC.

Worth noting for this clone: A clone one base away is much larger, so this may be a read error. The DNA for the CDR3 is TGTGCCTGGGAAGGGAAGAAGACAGGGAAAGCTTCCTTT. Translation gives CAWEGKKTGKASF. This chain uses TRBV30 with TRBJ1-1; 7 nucleotides match TRBD1. This CDR3 has 13 residues. Germline V CDR1 and CDR2: GTSNPN, SVGIG (reference sequence).

The chain couples TRBV11-3 to TRBJ2-7; TRBD2 matches 7 bases. Unmatched junction bases numbered 4, after V lost 5 bases and J lost 0 bases. CDR1 is SGHNT and CDR2 is YENEEA in the germline V gene. This CDR3 has 14 amino acids. The CDR3 nucleotides are TGTGCCAGCAGCCTGACTAGCTACTCCTACGAGCAGTACTTC. Amino acid sequence: CASSLTSYSYEQYF. Full variable domain (remainder filled in from reference TRBV11-3 and TRBJ2-7): EAGVVQSPRYKIIEKKQPVAFWCNPISGHNTLYWYLQNLGQGPELLIRYENEEAVDDSQLPKDRFSAERLKGVDSTLKIQPAELGDSAVYLCASSLTSYSYEQYFGPGTRLTVT.

V is TRBV5-4 and J is TRBJ2-3, with 14 bases lining up with TRBD2. V shed 4 bases and J 6 bases; nucleotides not matched to a gene: 7. CDR1 SGHNT and CDR2 YYREEE come from the germline V gene (reference sequence). This CDR3 contains 16 residues. CDR3 DNA sequence: TGTGCCAGCAGCACGGGACTAGCGGGAGTCGGGGATACGCAGTATTTT. Translated, it gives CASSTGLAGVGDTQYF.

CDR3 residues: CAISESGSDSAFF. The CDR3 nucleotides read TGTGCCATCAGTGAGTCGGGGAGTGACTCAGCTTTCTTT. The chain couples TRBV10-3 to TRBJ1-1; no definite D call. Germline V gene sequence: CDR1 ENHRY, CDR2 SYGVKD. V gave up 0 bases and J gave up 10 bases, with 12 bases separating them. The CDR3 runs to 13 residues.

J is TRBJ1-5 and V is TRBV18; D remains ambiguous. V was clipped by 2 bases and J by 5 bases, with 7 bases between them. The germline gives CDR1 KGHSH, CDR2 LQKENI. This CDR3 region has 13 residues. CDR3 nucleotide sequence: TGTGCCAGCTCACCATTATCAGATCAGCCCCAGCATTTT. Its protein is CASSPLSDQPQHF.

V gene TRBV11-2 combines with J gene TRBJ2-7; D uncertain. Trimming removed 1 base at V and 0 bases at J, with 7 bases between. The CDR3 covers 14 residues. From germline, CDR1 is SGHAT and CDR2 FQNNGV. CDR3 nucleotides: TGTGCCAGCAGCTTAGGTGTTAGCTCCTACGAGCAGTACTTC. This codes for CASSLGVSSYEQYF.

V and J are TRBV6-6 and TRBJ1-3; D uncertain. The germline V and J ends were trimmed by 0 bases and 0 bases, with 6 bases remaining between them. The CDR3 has 15 amino acids. Germline V gene data show CDR1 as MNHNY and CDR2 as SVGAGI (reference sequence). The CDR3 spells CASSYSAASGNTIYF. The CDR3 DNA is TGTGCCAGCAGTTACTCCGCGGCCTCTGGAAACACCATATATTTT.